The 11 T cell receptor beta chains presented below share a single source sample, sequenced in a study of regulatory T cells in long-lasting Graves disease. Both iRepertoire HTBI primers and Arm-PCR of CDR3 regions were used to build the TCR beta libraries. A single record per CDR3 protein comes from TCRdb applying MiXCR to the multiplex PCR reads. The data hold 300,000 to 400,000 distinct CDR3 sequences, with over 15% observed a single time. Time point denoted: newly diagnosed GD, antithyroid drugs for less than 3 months. The authors made the TCR library using RNA they extracted from PBMCs. The same data also went into a second study, on T cells in Graves' hyperthyroidism and ophthalmopathy.

The sample in question was peripheral blood mononuclear cells (PBMCs), obtained at new diagnosis, from a patient treated with antithyroid drugs. Receptors originate from a man in his forties with Graves disease.

This clonotype appeared many times. The gene calls are TRBV12-3 or TRBV12-4 and TRBJ1-4; 7 bases are shared with TRBD1. J gave up 5 bases and V 10 bases, and 7 bases lay outside the gene matches. This CDR3 region has 13 residues. The CDR3 coding sequence is TGTGCCACCCGTCAGGGGGAAAATGAAAAACTGTTTTTT. It translates to CATRQGENEKLFF.

Concerning this clonotype itself: This may arise from a read error, as a much more abundant clone is one base away. The chain is built from TRBV6-2 or TRBV6-3 and TRBJ1-5; maybe TRBD1 (5 bases). Germline-derived CDR1 and CDR2 are MNHEY and SVGEGT. The CDR3 has 14 residues. V lost 6 bases, J lost 6 bases, and 15 bases lay in between. CDR3 amino acids: CASRRDLLLQPQHF. CDR3 in DNA: TGTGCCAGCAGGCGGGACTTGCTACTTCAGCCCCAGCATTTT.

CDR3 in DNA: TGTGCCAGCAGTTTAAGCGGGGTGAACACTGAAGCTTTCTTT. This encodes CASSLSGVNTEAFF. V usage is TRBV27 and J usage is TRBJ1-1, with unresolved D. Trimming shortened V by 2 bases and J by 0 bases, and 7 bases separated the two germline ends. CDR3 length: 14 amino acids. CDR1 and CDR2 from the germline V gene are MNHEY and SMNVEV (reference sequence).

This chain uses TRBV28 with TRBJ2-5; TRBD2 aligns across 9 bases. Germline V gene lookup returns CDR1 MDHEN and CDR2 SYDVKM. Trimming took 4 bases from V and 5 from J; bases not matched to a gene: 5. CDR3 length equals 14 residues. CDR3: CASSYNSGGETQYF. The CDR3 region has the DNA TGTGCCAGCAGTTACAATAGCGGGGGCGAGACCCAGTACTTC.

This clonotype was found many times. The chain combines TRBV5-1 with TRBJ1-5; a possible D gene is TRBD1 (5 bases). The length of the CDR3 is 13 residues. Germline assignment: CDR1 SGHRS and CDR2 YFSETQ. V dropped 5 bases and J dropped 4 bases, with 10 bases sitting between them. The CDR3 sequence is CASSWQGNQPQHF. The DNA for the CDR3 is TGCGCCAGCAGTTGGCAGGGAAATCAGCCCCAGCATTTT.

This clonotype was observed many times. This rearrangement joins TRBV2 to TRBJ1-2, with unresolved D. There are 12 residues in the CDR3. From germline, CDR1 is SNHLY and CDR2 FYNNEI. V dropped 6 bases and J dropped 4 bases, with 9 bases sitting between them. CDR3 residues: CASRRAGYGYTF. In nucleotides, the CDR3 is TGTGCCAGCAGACGTGCCGGCTATGGCTACACCTTC.

V gene TRBV2 combines with J gene TRBJ2-3; D is undetermined. V shed 1 base and J shed 6 bases, with 8 bases lying between them. This CDR3 comprises 13 residues. Germline lookup yields CDR1 SNHLY and CDR2 FYNNEI. CDR3 coding DNA: TGTGCCAGCAGTGAAGACAGCTTGGATACGCAGTATTTT. Protein: CASSEDSLDTQYF.

This clonotype was observed at least ten times. Written as DNA, the CDR3 is TGTGCCAGCAGTGAGAGACAGGGTTCGTACACTGAAGCTTTCTTT. Translated, it gives CASSERQGSYTEAFF. The chain links TRBV2 to TRBJ1-1; 7 bases line up with TRBD1. Germline V gives CDR1 SNHLY, CDR2 FYNNEI. After removal of 3 bases from V and 3 bases from J, the junction contained 7 bases not matched to a gene. The CDR3 is 15 amino acids.

This clonotype has only a few counts. A read error is possible here, since a much larger clone lies one base away. The chain employs TRBV6-1 and TRBJ2-5; D may correspond to TRBD1 or TRBD2 (5 bases each). The CDR3 extends over 13 amino acids. Per the germline V gene, CDR1 is MNHNS and CDR2 is SASEGT. The DNA for the CDR3 is TGTGCCAGCAAGGGACGCAACCAAGAGACCCACTACTTC. It translates to CASKGRNQETHYF.

V gene TRBV6-2 or TRBV6-3 combines with J gene TRBJ2-1; 8 bases are a match to TRBD2. The CDR3 is 17 amino acids. CDR1 is MNHEY and CDR2 is SVGEGT in the germline V gene. Unmatched junction bases numbered 7, after V lost 1 base and J lost 2 bases. The CDR3 nucleotides read TGTGCCAGCAGTTACTGGGCCGGGAGGGTCACCTACAATGAGCAGTTCTTC. Protein sequence: CASSYWAGRVTYNEQFF.

Ten or more counts support this clonotype. The chain combines TRBV4-1 with TRBJ1-4; perhaps TRBD1 as D (6 bases). The V end was cut by 1 base, the J end by 7 bases, with 13 bases between. CDR1 is MGHRA, CDR2 YSYEKL, per germline. The CDR3 extends over 15 amino acids. The CDR3: CASSQGRGPTEKLFF. In DNA, the CDR3 is TGCGCCAGCAGCCAAGGTCGGGGGCCAACTGAAAAACTGTTTTTT.